Listed below are T cell receptor beta chains from one sample, sequenced in a study of radiotherapy plus CTLA-4 blockade in lung cancer. Only in-frame clones appear in the TCRdb table, and some are missing; sequencing was by immunoSEQ multiplex PCR. The sample contains about 78,000 clones, approximately 86% of which appear only once. This specimen was peripheral blood, taken from a patient treated with radiotherapy plus ipilimumab. These receptors all come from a human donor with non-small cell lung cancer who had a partial response to radiotherapy plus ipilimumab. Each CDR3 is given with its conserved first and last residue. A D gene is named only where the DNA matches it firmly. Clone size appears in some rows only: once, few, many, or a class for an expanded clone.

V,D,J,size,DNA,CDR3
TRBV7-3,TRBD1,TRBJ1-1,-,TGTGCCAGCAGCCCCCAGGACAGGGTCACTGAAGCTTTCTTT,CASSPQDRVTEAFF
TRBV5-1,-,TRBJ2-5,-,TGCGCCAGCAGCTTGCAAGGTCCCGGATGGGAGGAGCAGTACTTC,CASSLQGPGWEEQYF
TRBV6-6,-,TRBJ2-7,-,TGTGCCAGCAGTTACGGGGCAGATACCTACGAGCAGTACTTC,CASSYGADTYEQYF
TRBV19,TRBD2,TRBJ2-3,once,TGTGCCAGTAGTGATCCGGGAGGACCCTCCCCAGATACGCAGTATTTT,CASSDPGGPSPDTQYF
TRBV18,-,TRBJ2-3,few,TGTGCCAGCTCACCACCGCAAAACTCCCGCACAGATACGCAGTATTTT,CASSPPQNSRTDTQYF
TRBV5-1,-,TRBJ2-3,-,TGCGCCAGCAGCTTGGTTGGCGGGGCAGATACGCAGTATTTT,CASSLVGGADTQYF
TRBV11-2,TRBD2,TRBJ2-7,-,TGTGCCAGCAGCTTAGACGGCTGGTCTAGCGGGAGAGACGAGCAGTACTTC,CASSLDGWSSGRDEQYF
TRBV5-1,TRBD1,TRBJ2-1,few,TGCGCCAGCAGCTCGGGACAGATCTCCTACAATGAGCAGTTCTTC,CASSSGQISYNEQFF
TRBV15,-,TRBJ2-1,-,TGTGCCACCAGCAGCGGGATATCGCACAATGAGCAGTTCTTC,CATSSGISHNEQFF
TRBV2,-,TRBJ2-2,once,TGTGCCAGCAGGGGCTTCTCGGTCCCCGGGGAGCTGTTTTTT,CASRGFSVPGELFF
TRBV28,-,TRBJ2-4,-,TGTGCCAGCAGTTTTGGGGGGGCGGACATTCAGTACTTC,CASSFGGADIQYF
TRBV19,-,TRBJ1-1,few,TGTGCCAGTAGTGGACGGGGGAACACTGAAGCTTTCTTT,CASSGRGNTEAFF
TRBV6-5,-,TRBJ1-1,-,TGTGCCAGCATCTTCTCGGGGAGGACTGAAGCTTTCTTT,CASIFSGRTEAFF
TRBV2,-,TRBJ1-2,-,TGTGCCAGCAGTGATAACAGGGTTAACTATGGCTACACCTTC,CASSDNRVNYGYTF
TRBV6-1,TRBD1,TRBJ2-7,-,TGTGCCAGCACTTATTTACAGGGGGCGTACGAGCAGTACTTC,CASTYLQGAYEQYF
TRBV14,TRBD1,TRBJ2-2,few,TGTGCCAGCAGGGACCTTAGGACAGGGCTGAACACCGGGGAGCTGTTTTTT,CASRDLRTGLNTGELFF
TRBV9,-,TRBJ1-5,-,TGTGCCAGCAGCGGCACGGGTCGGAATCAGCCCCAGCATTTT,CASSGTGRNQPQHF
TRBV2,-,TRBJ2-6,-,TGTGCCAGCACACAACCTAGTACTGGGGCCAACGTCCTGACTTTC,CASTQPSTGANVLTF
TRBV7-2,-,TRBJ1-5,-,TGTGCCAGCAGCCGGGGGGGCGGCAATCAGCCCCAGCATTTT,CASSRGGGNQPQHF
TRBV9,TRBD1,TRBJ2-1,-,TGTGCCAGCAGCTTCGGACAGGCGGACAATGAGCAGTTCTTC,CASSFGQADNEQFF
TRBV6-1,-,TRBJ1-3,-,TGTGCCAGCAGTGAAGTGGCAGGGGGAAACACCATATATTTT,CASSEVAGGNTIYF
TRBV7-2,TRBD1,TRBJ1-3,once,TGTGCCAGCAGCTTGGGGACAGGAGGAAACACCATATATTTT,CASSLGTGGNTIYF
TRBV6-1,-,TRBJ1-2,-,TGTGCCAGCAGTGAATCGGGATACTATGGCTACACCTTC,CASSESGYYGYTF
TRBV9,TRBD2,TRBJ2-3,-,TGTGCCAGCAGCGTGGGGGGAGGGCCTGGAGGTACGCAGTATTTT,CASSVGGGPGGTQYF
TRBV5-1,TRBD1,TRBJ2-1,-,TGCGCCAGCAGGCTTACAGGGGGTAGGGGCAATGAGCAGTTCTTC,CASRLTGGRGNEQFF
TRBV10-3,TRBD1,TRBJ1-2,-,TGTGCCATCAGTGAGTCGACAGGGAGGGGCTACACCTTC,CAISESTGRGYTF
TRBV4-3,-,TRBJ2-2,-,TGCGCCAGCAGCCTCGGACTCACCGGGGAGCTGTTTTTT,CASSLGLTGELFF
TRBV10-3,TRBD1,TRBJ1-2,-,TGTGCCATCAGTGAGGGACAGGGGCTCGTCTTC,CAISEGQGLVF
TRBV29-1,-,TRBJ2-7,-,TGCAGCGTTGAAGGGGGCAGCCAGAGTTCCTACGAGCAGTACTTC,CSVEGGSQSSYEQYF